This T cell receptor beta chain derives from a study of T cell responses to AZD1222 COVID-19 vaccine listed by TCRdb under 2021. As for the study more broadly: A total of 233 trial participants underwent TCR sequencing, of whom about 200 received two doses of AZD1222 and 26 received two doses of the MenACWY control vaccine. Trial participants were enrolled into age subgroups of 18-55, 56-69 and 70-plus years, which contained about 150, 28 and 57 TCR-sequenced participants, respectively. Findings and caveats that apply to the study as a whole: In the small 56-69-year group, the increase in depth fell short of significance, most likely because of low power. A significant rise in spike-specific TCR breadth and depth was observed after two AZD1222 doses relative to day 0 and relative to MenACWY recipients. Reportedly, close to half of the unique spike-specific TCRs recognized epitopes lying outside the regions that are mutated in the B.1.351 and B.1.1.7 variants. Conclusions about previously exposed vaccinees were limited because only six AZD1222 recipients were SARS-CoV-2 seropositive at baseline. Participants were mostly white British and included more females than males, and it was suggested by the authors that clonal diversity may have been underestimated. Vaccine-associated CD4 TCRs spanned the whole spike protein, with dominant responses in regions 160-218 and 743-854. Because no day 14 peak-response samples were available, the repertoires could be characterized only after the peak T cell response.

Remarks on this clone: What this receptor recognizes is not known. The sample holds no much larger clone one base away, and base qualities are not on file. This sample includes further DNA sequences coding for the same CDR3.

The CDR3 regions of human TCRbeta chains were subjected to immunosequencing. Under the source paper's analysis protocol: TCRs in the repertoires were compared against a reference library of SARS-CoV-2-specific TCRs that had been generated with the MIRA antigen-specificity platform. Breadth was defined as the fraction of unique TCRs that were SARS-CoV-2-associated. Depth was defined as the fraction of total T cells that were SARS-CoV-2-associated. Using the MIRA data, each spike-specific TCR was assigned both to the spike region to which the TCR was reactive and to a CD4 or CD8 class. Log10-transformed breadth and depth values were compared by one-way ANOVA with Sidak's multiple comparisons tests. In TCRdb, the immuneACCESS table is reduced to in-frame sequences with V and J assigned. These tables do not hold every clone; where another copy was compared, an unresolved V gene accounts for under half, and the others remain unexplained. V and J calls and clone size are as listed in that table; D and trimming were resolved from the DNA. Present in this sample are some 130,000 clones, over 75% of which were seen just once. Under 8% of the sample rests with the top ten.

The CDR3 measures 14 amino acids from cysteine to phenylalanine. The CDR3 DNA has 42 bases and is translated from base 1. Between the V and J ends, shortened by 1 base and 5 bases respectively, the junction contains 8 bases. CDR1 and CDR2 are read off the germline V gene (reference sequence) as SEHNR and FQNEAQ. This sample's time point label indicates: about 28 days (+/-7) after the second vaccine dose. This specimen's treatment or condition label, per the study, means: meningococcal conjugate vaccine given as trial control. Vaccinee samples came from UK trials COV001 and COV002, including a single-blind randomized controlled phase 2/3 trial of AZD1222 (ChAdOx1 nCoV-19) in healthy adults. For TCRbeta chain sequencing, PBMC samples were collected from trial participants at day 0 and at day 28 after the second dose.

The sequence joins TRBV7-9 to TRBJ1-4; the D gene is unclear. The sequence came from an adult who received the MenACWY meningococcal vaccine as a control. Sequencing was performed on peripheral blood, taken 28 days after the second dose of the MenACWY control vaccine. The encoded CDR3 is CASSLGTGNEKLFF. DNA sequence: TGTGCCAGCAGCTTAGGGACGGGAAATGAAAAACTGTTTTTT.